Below are 30 T cell receptor beta chains sequenced from a single sample in a study of T cells after yellow fever vaccination. Each CDR3 protein is one row after TCRdb ran MiXCR on the 5' RACE reads. The table lists approximately 510,000 distinct CDR3 sequences, just over 20% of them singletons. The sample in question was PBMCs, obtained around 3 weeks after the first yellow fever vaccination. Every receptor here comes from a man aged 18 to 30 who received the YFV17D yellow fever vaccine.

The table lists this clonotype with a few counts. The rearrangement joins TRBV12-3 or TRBV12-4 to TRBJ1-2; D not certain. V lost 7 bases to trimming and J lost 1 base, with 13 bases between them. This CDR3 is 14 amino acids long. This CDR3 reads CASTQEAFNYGYTF. CDR3 sequence (DNA): TGTGCCAGCACCCAAGAGGCTTTTAACTATGGCTACACCTTC.

The gene calls are TRBV12-3 or TRBV12-4 and TRBJ1-5; 9 nucleotides align to TRBD1. The length of the CDR3 is 16 residues. With V trimmed by 4 bases and J by 7 bases, 11 bases remained unmatched. CDR3 region: CASSSKLTGGRQPQHF. The CDR3 DNA sequence: TGTGCCAGCAGTTCTAAACTGACAGGGGGGAGGCAGCCCCAGCATTTT.

This chain joins TRBV7-2 and TRBJ2-2, with D perhaps being TRBD1 or TRBD2 (6 bases each). Germline values: CDR1 SGHTA, CDR2 FQGNSA. The CDR3 totals 16 residues. V was trimmed by 5 bases and J by 4 bases, leaving 17 bases between them. CDR3 DNA sequence: TGTGCCAGCAGCCCTAGGAGGGGGATGAGCACCGGGGAGCTGTTTTTT. Translated: CASSPRRGMSTGELFF.

This clonotype has just a few counts. The rearrangement links TRBV6-5 to TRBJ2-5; tentatively, D is TRBD2 (6 bases). CDR1 is MNHEY and CDR2 is SVGAGI in the germline V gene. CDR3 size: 17 residues. V was clipped by 4 bases and J by 0 bases, with 18 bases between them. Here the CDR3 DNA reads TGTGCCAGCAGTTCCTTTGTGATAGCGGACTACCAAGAGACCCAGTACTTC. It yields the protein CASSSFVIADYQETQYF.

The chain joins TRBV12-3 or TRBV12-4 to TRBJ2-1; D could derive from TRBD1 or TRBD2 (6 bases each). This CDR3 contains 15 residues. Between the trimmed V and J ends, which lost 7 bases and 0 bases, there was a span of 13 bases. CDR3 bases: TGTGCCAGCACCGGAGGGGGGCGCTCCTACAATGAGCAGTTCTTC. It is translated as CASTGGGRSYNEQFF.

CDR3 in DNA: TGTGCCAGCAGTCCAACAGGGCGCAGGCAGTATTTT. Translation: CASSPTGRRQYF. This rearrangement joins TRBV12-3 or TRBV12-4 to TRBJ2-3; a possible D gene is TRBD1 (6 bases). Trimming pared 5 bases from V and 11 bases from J, leaving 14 bases between. There are 12 residues in the CDR3.

The chain links TRBV15 to TRBJ2-3; possible D gene TRBD1, 6 bases. CDR3 length equals 16 residues. Germline V gene lookup returns CDR1 LNHNV and CDR2 YYDKDF (reference sequence). The V end lost 3 bases, the J end lost 4 bases, and 17 bases lay between the germline ends. This CDR3 is CATSRGLGQLADTQYF. The CDR3, as DNA: TGTGCCACCAGCAGGGGGTTAGGACAGCTGGCAGATACGCAGTATTTT.

In this sample, this clonotype turned up once. The chain couples TRBV7-3 to TRBJ2-5; D gene unclear. V was clipped by 5 bases and J by 6 bases, with 13 bases between them. This CDR3 has 13 residues. Germline CDR1 is SGHTA and CDR2 is FQGTGA. CDR3: CASSIGRQKTQYF. CDR3 nucleotide sequence: TGTGCCAGCAGCATCGGACGGCAAAAGACCCAGTACTTC.

This clonotype was observed a few times. The chain uses TRBV3-1 and TRBJ2-3; D unresolved. Trimming stripped 0 bases from V and 3 bases from J, with 1 base between. Germline CDR1 and CDR2: LGHDT and YNNKEL (reference sequence). CDR3 length equals 12 residues. CDR3: CASSQDTDTQYF. The CDR3 DNA is TGTGCCAGCAGCCAAGATACAGATACGCAGTATTTT.

The CDR3 is CASSEGARKYV. CDR3 DNA: TGTGCCAGCAGTGAAGGGGCGAGGAAGTACGTC. The chain has TRBV2 and TRBJ2-7; no clear D gene. Germline CDR1 is SNHLY and CDR2 is FYNNEI. The V gene lost 1 base and the J gene lost 11 bases, with 9 bases spanning the gap. The CDR3 has 11 amino acids.

This chain connects TRBV5-5 to TRBJ1-4, with 7 bases fitting TRBD1. V dropped 4 bases and J dropped 7; count of bases not matched to a gene: 10. Germline V gene sequence: CDR1 SGHKS, CDR2 YYEKEE (reference sequence). This CDR3 is built from 15 residues. The CDR3 loop reads CASSAPTGTFEKLFF. The DNA for the CDR3 is TGTGCCAGCAGCGCCCCGACAGGGACGTTTGAAAAACTGTTTTTT.

This clonotype was counted only a few times. The CDR3 here is CASSLQAGWKTQYF. The CDR3 nucleotides are TGTGCCAGCAGCTTACAAGCCGGGTGGAAGACCCAGTACTTC. The rearrangement uses TRBV5-6 and TRBJ2-5; D uncertain. Trimming took off 2 bases at V and 6 bases at J, with 14 bases between the two ends. The CDR3 length is 14 residues. Germline CDR1 reads SGHDT; CDR2 reads YYEEEE.

V and J are TRBV7-6 and TRBJ1-1, with a weak D call TRBD1 (5 bases). V was trimmed by 5 bases and J by 5 bases, leaving 15 bases between them. This CDR3 contains 14 residues. Germline assignment: CDR1 SGHVS and CDR2 FNYEAQ. The CDR3 is CASSPILGGTEAFF. The CDR3 DNA follows: TGTGCCAGCAGCCCCATATTGGGGGGAACTGAAGCTTTCTTT.

The chain carries TRBV10-3 and TRBJ2-3, with 11 bases matching TRBD1. This CDR3 comprises 18 residues. The germline V gene encodes CDR1 ENHRY and CDR2 SYGVKD. Trimming cost V 4 bases and J 1 base; bases outside gene matches: 10. As DNA, the CDR3 is TGTGCCATCAGTGGGGGACAGGGGGTGGCCACCCGCACAGATACGCAGTATTTT. This translates into CAISGGQGVATRTDTQYF.

There are a few counts of this clonotype. The chain has TRBV6-2 or TRBV6-3 and TRBJ2-1; TRBD2 matches 7 bases. Per germline, CDR1 MNHEY and CDR2 SVGEGT. The junction had 3 bases not matched to a gene; V was cut back by 5 bases and J by 8 bases. The CDR3 sequence is 12 residues long. The CDR3 spells CASSREVDEQFF. The CDR3 DNA reads TGTGCCAGCAGTCGGGAGGTGGATGAGCAGTTCTTC.

The genes are TRBV3-1 and TRBJ1-4, with D hard to call. The ends were cut back, 2 bases at V and 2 bases at J, with 6 bases in the middle. Germline V gives CDR1 LGHDT, CDR2 YNNKEL (reference sequence). The CDR3 has 14 residues. The CDR3 here is CASSQQATNEKLFF. The CDR3 DNA follows: TGTGCCAGCAGCCAACAGGCTACTAATGAAAAACTGTTTTTT. The whole variable domain, remainder taken from reference TRBV3-1 and TRBJ1-4, is DTAVSQTPKYLVTQMGNDKSIKCEQNLGHDTMYWYKQDSKKFLKIMFSYNNKELIINETVPNRFSPKSPDKAHLNLHINSLELGDSAVYFCASSQQATNEKLFFGSGTQLSVL.

V is TRBV5-1 and J is TRBJ2-1; 8 nucleotides line up with TRBD2. This CDR3 is 14 amino acids long. J was trimmed by 7 bases and V by 3 bases; bases with no gene match: 6. Germline CDR1 reads SGHRS; CDR2 reads YFSETQ. The CDR3 sequence is CASSWTGGLNEQFF. DNA of the CDR3: TGCGCCAGCAGCTGGACGGGGGGGCTGAATGAGCAGTTCTTC.

This clonotype was seen at least ten times. The chain uses TRBV7-7 and TRBJ2-1; TRBD2 matches 7 bases. The CDR3 has 14 residues. From germline, CDR1 is SSHAT and CDR2 FNYEAQ (reference sequence). V was clipped by 6 bases and J by 9 bases; unmatched bases: 11. CDR3 coding DNA: TGTGCCAGCAGTCCCGGACTCCCGGGAGGTGAGCAGTTCTTC. It encodes CASSPGLPGGEQFF.

This chain links TRBV12-3 or TRBV12-4 with TRBJ1-2; D ambiguous. Trimming stripped 6 bases from V and 3 bases from J, with 17 bases between. The CDR3 spans 15 residues. CDR3 sequence (DNA): TGTGCCAGCAGCCTCCCCCCCTTAGGGTACTATGGCTACACCTTC. Translating it yields CASSLPPLGYYGYTF.

The chain employs TRBV6-5 and TRBJ1-4; 7 nucleotides align to TRBD1. The CDR3 sequence is 16 residues long. The junction had 9 bases not matched to a gene; V was cut back by 4 bases and J by 4 bases. The germline gives CDR1 MNHEY, CDR2 SVGAGI. CDR3 loop: CASSSPRDSINEKLFF. In nucleotides, the CDR3 is TGTGCCAGCAGTTCCCCCCGGGACAGCATTAATGAAAAACTGTTTTTT.

This clonotype turned up a few times. The V call is TRBV4-2, the J call TRBJ1-1; TRBD1 agrees at 7 bases. V shed 4 bases and J 7 bases; nucleotides not matched to a gene: 9. Germline assignment: CDR1 LGHNA and CDR2 YNFKEQ. The CDR3 has 14 amino acids. The chain's CDR3 is CASSPIGGDSEAFF. For the CDR3, the DNA is TGTGCCAGCAGCCCCATTGGGGGGGACAGTGAAGCTTTCTTT.

This clonotype showed up just once. The CDR3 DNA follows: TGCGCCAGCACCCCGGGGCGGGGAGACTATGGCTACACCTTC. Protein sequence: CASTPGRGDYGYTF. This chain connects TRBV5-1 to TRBJ1-2; TRBD1 might be the D (5 bases). Trimming cost V 6 bases and J 3 bases, with 15 bases left between them. The CDR3 totals 14 residues. In germline, CDR1 is SGHRS, CDR2 YFSETQ.

The CDR3 region is CSARRGTDTGELFF. In nucleotides, the CDR3 is TGCAGTGCTAGGAGGGGGACGGACACCGGGGAGCTGTTTTTT. The chain uses TRBV20-1 and TRBJ2-2, with a possible D match to TRBD1 (6 bases). The CDR3 runs 14 residues. The V end was cut by 3 bases, the J end by 3 bases, with 11 bases between. Germline lookup yields CDR1 DFQATT and CDR2 SNEGSKA (reference sequence).

The chain combines TRBV12-3 or TRBV12-4 with TRBJ2-3; TRBD2 aligns across 9 bases. The trim removed 6 bases at V and 3 bases at J, leaving 22 bases unmatched. This CDR3 has 20 amino acids. CDR3 region: CASSGTGGGDNSFATDTQYF. For the CDR3, the DNA is TGTGCCAGCAGCGGTACTGGCGGGGGGGATAATTCATTTGCTACAGATACGCAGTATTTT.

The V call is TRBV20-1, the J call TRBJ2-3; D might be TRBD1 or TRBD2, each matching 5 bases. The CDR3 consists of 15 residues. Trimming took 1 base from V and 3 from J, leaving 14 bases between them. The germline CDR1 and CDR2 sequences are DFQATT and SNEGSKA (reference sequence). The CDR3 is CSARGTGAITDTQYF. CDR3 bases: TGCAGTGCTAGAGGTACCGGGGCCATTACAGATACGCAGTATTTT.

The V call is TRBV2, the J call TRBJ2-1, with 7 bases matching TRBD1. The ends lost 6 bases at V and 4 bases at J; junction bases unmatched: 6. The germline gives CDR1 SNHLY, CDR2 FYNNEI. The CDR3 extends over 14 amino acids. The DNA of the CDR3 is TGTGCCAGCAGGGCCGGGACAGTTTACAATGAGCAGTTCTTC. It yields the protein CASRAGTVYNEQFF.

This clonotype was picked up many times. The chain has TRBV3-1 and TRBJ2-7, with 8 bases matching TRBD1. J lost 7 bases, V lost 1 base, and 9 bases had no gene match. The CDR3 consists of 15 residues. Germline V gives CDR1 LGHDT, CDR2 YNNKEL (reference sequence). CDR3 bases: TGTGCCAGCAGCCAAGGCGCGACAGGGGCATGGGAGCAGTACTTC. Translation: CASSQGATGAWEQYF.

This clonotype occurred a few times. This sequence joins TRBV20-1 and TRBJ1-4; 7 bases are a match to TRBD1. Germline CDR1 is DFQATT and CDR2 is SNEGSKA (reference sequence). The CDR3 length is 15 residues. With V trimmed by 3 bases and J by 4 bases, 8 bases remained unmatched. DNA for the CDR3: TGCAGTGCTAGCGGCTTCGGGACAGATAATGAAAAACTGTTTTTT. It specifies CSASGFGTDNEKLFF.

The V gene is TRBV9, the J gene TRBJ2-7; 7 bases are a match to TRBD2. This CDR3 spans 15 amino acids. After removal of 4 bases from V and 2 bases from J, the junction contained 9 bases not matched to a gene. Germline assignment: CDR1 SGDLS and CDR2 YYNGEE. The CDR3 DNA follows: TGTGCCAGCAGCCCGACGGGGGGACCAGCCTACGAGCAGTACTTC. This codes for CASSPTGGPAYEQYF.

V usage is TRBV27 and J usage is TRBJ2-7; the D gene could be TRBD1 or TRBD2 (6 bases each). CDR3 length: 14 residues. Deletions cut 3 bases from V and 3 bases from J, with 12 bases between. CDR1 is MNHEY and CDR2 is SMNVEV in the germline V gene (reference sequence). In DNA, the CDR3 is TGTGCCAGCAGTTTCCAAGGGGGACTCTACGAGCAGTACTTC. Protein sequence: CASSFQGGLYEQYF.